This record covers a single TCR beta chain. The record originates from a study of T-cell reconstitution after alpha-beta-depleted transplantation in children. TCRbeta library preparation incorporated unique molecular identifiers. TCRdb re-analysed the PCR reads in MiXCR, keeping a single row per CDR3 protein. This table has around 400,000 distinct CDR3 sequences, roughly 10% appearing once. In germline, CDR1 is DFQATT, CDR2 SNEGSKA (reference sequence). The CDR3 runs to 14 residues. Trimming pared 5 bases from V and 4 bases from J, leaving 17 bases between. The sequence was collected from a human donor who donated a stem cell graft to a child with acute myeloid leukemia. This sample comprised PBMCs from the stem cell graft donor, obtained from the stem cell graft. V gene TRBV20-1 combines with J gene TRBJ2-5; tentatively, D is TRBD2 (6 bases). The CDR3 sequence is CSAFRLSGLETQYF. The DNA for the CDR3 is TGCAGTGCTTTCCGACTTAGCGGTCTAGAGACCCAGTACTTC.